This TCR beta chain stems from a study of low-dose radiotherapy and immunotherapy resistance in tumors. At the level of the study: Those assigned to Cohort 2 were treated with 1 Gy per fraction every two weeks (13 Gy in total over 26 weeks). Once cycle 1 day 1 began, patients took oral aspirin 300 mg daily for four cycles.

The V end was cut by 3 bases, the J end by 5 bases, with 10 bases between. CDR3 length: 12 amino acids. Germline V gene sequence: CDR1 DFQATT, CDR2 SNEGSKA (reference sequence). It was nivolumab, ipilimumab, aspirin, low-dose cyclophosphamide and low-dose radiotherapy that donors received. Each eligible patient had an advanced solid tumor, and these tumors lacked tumor-infiltrating lymphocytes. cDNA synthesis used a TRAV/TRBV-specific primer set for both chains. Amplification, which lasted approximately 19 PCR cycles, used a constant-region primer and V-primer adapter to amplify TCRs. Via MiXCR, TCRdb re-called the reads, giving one row per CDR3 protein. The table has under 11,000 distinct CDR3 sequences, 55% to 65% seen once.

The TCR sequence derives from a human donor with advanced metastatic prostate, ovarian, gallbladder or colorectal cancer (not recorded which). This table probably holds off-target reads from a library built for another chain. V and J are TRBV20-1 and TRBJ1-2; D unresolved. CDR3 loop: CSARPGGYGYTF. CDR3 sequence (DNA): TGCAGTGCTAGGCCCGGTGGGTATGGCTACACCTTC.